This T cell receptor beta chain was identified in a study of cytomegalovirus exposure and HLA in healthy donors. PCR used 60 Vbeta primers and 13 Jbeta primers. Assay: immunoSEQ multiplex PCR; the TCRdb copy retains only in-frame clones and omits some. The sample shows over 150,000 clones, around 86% of them seen only once. As to this clone: Its antigen is undetermined.

The CDR3 sequence is 17 residues long. V lost 0 bases and J 4 bases, leaving 19 bases between the germline ends. Germline-derived CDR1 and CDR2 are SGHNT and YYREEE (reference sequence). Overall study results and limits: The Asian-associated ancestry cluster reportedly had fewer N-insertions than the 666-donor mean in a later analysis.

The sequence derives from a human donor in good health. The chain links TRBV5-4 to TRBJ1-1, with TRBD1 as a possible D gene (5 bases). The sample taken for sequencing was PBMCs. The CDR3 spells CASSLGGGVGVSTEAFF. CDR3 nucleotides: TGTGCCAGCAGCTTGGGGGGTGGGGTAGGGGTGAGCACTGAAGCTTTCTTT.